Reported below is one T cell receptor beta chain. Its antigen target is currently unknown. Base qualities were left out, and no much larger clone turns up one base away. Other DNA sequences within the sample encode an identical CDR3. The library relied on the immunoSEQ multiplex PCR assay. RNA was extracted from all samples and reverse transcribed into cDNA as template for TCR sequencing. SuperScript III was used for first-strand cDNA synthesis, primed with a 2:1 mix of oligo-dT and random hexamers. Amplification bias was assessed with a synthetic immune receptor repertoire, and residual bias was removed computationally. In the source study's methods: Raw reads were preprocessed for error removal, and CDR3 was defined according to IMGT conventions as running from the conserved cysteine to phenylalanine. Clonality was computed as 1 minus the Shannon entropy, with the entropy normalized by log2 of the number of productive unique TCRs. CD4 or CD8 identity of scalp clones was inferred by cross-referencing scalp TCRbeta sequences with sorted blood CD4 and CD8 repertoires. This immuneACCESS table, as held by TCRdb, lists in-frame sequences with V and J called but not all clones. Of the missing ones, under half trace to an unresolved V gene in checked studies; the others have no known cause. That table is the source of V, J and clone size, and D and trimming were worked out from the DNA. This sample is represented by about 190,000 clones; around 60% of them were singletons. The top ten constitute about 1.3% of the sample.

Its CDR3 holds 11 amino acids, cysteine through phenylalanine. Only the CDR3 DNA stays, 33 bases, in frame from base 1. CDR1 and CDR2 are read off the germline V gene as SQVTM and ANQGSEA. V loses 6 bases, J loses 5 bases, and the germline ends lie 7 bases apart. This sample stems from a study of CD8+ T cells in alopecia areata (dated by TCRdb to about 2018). Background for the entire study: The treated patients took part in an open-label pilot trial in which moderate-to-severe alopecia areata was treated with oral tofacitinib at 5 to 10 mg twice daily. Patients on tofacitinib were biopsied at baseline and after 4 and 24 weeks of treatment, and several of the patients also had a later scalp biopsy. immunoSEQ multiplex PCR using 35 Vbeta forward primers and 13 Jbeta reverse primers was used to amplify TCRbeta CDR3 regions. Scalp tissue and sorted CD4+ and CD8+ peripheral blood T cells from patchy and totalis/universalis alopecia areata patients and from healthy controls were covered by human TCRbeta sequencing. RNA came from the PAXgene miRNA kit for fixed scalp, the miRNeasy kit for PBMCs, and the RNeasy kit for mouse skin. High-throughput TCRbeta sequencing was used to examine T cell clonal expansion in alopecia areata in both the C3H/HeJ mouse model and human patients. Tofacitinib was administered for 6 to 18 months, and 6 months of follow-up off drug were then conducted to assess delayed response and recurrence. Clonality in the scalp was compared among normal scalp (n=4), patchy alopecia areata scalp (n=8), and alopecia totalis/universalis scalp (n=8). Disease severity in treated patients was measured with the SALT score, which quantifies the percentage of affected scalp surface area. Results and caveats for the whole study, not just this receptor: Compared with normal scalp, lesional scalp had higher clonality and more expanded CD8+ clones, particularly in alopecia totalis/universalis, a pattern that suggests antigenic drive. Scalp TCR repertoire analysis is complicated because resident alphabeta T cells in normal human skin are also sequenced, whereas mouse skin is dominated by gammadelta T cells. TCR sequences shared between patients were less clear than in mice, possibly partly because of HLA diversity in the patient population. Tofacitinib significantly decreased scalp clonality and the number of expanded CD8+ clones among the top 100 scalp clones. During tofacitinib treatment, many expanded lesional clones remained in scalp and blood, and this persistence may partly explain relapse after treatment is stopped. Because the treated cohort was small and had just a single nonresponder, larger studies are needed to establish links between baseline CD8+ expansion and response.

The treatment or condition label, as the study defines it: oral pan-JAK inhibitor, 5-10 mg twice daily. Lesional scalp punch biopsies and peripheral blood were obtained from alopecia areata patients. PBMCs were separated by density centrifugation and stained for CD3, CD4 and CD8, after which CD4+ and CD8+ T cells were sorted on a FACSAria. The V gene is TRBV29-1 and the J gene is TRBJ2-2; tentative D gene TRBD2, with 6 bases matching. The starting material was CD4+ T cells sorted from blood, obtained at week 49, from a patient treated with tofacitinib. The receptor was derived from a human donor with alopecia areata. The CDR3 here reads CSVGGTGELFF. The sequence in DNA is TGCAGCGTGGGGGGTACCGGGGAGCTGTTTTTT.